This passage covers 16 T cell receptor beta chains from one sample sequenced in a study of blood T cell repertoires in COVID-19. Profiled with immunoSEQ multiplex PCR; TCRdb holds only in-frame clones, not every one. In the table there are a few hundred thousand clones, roughly 90% of which are singletons. Sequenced sample: PBMCs or T cells enriched from blood (not recorded which). The receptors shown here come from a woman aged 40 to 49 who had been exposed to COVID-19.

The gene calls are TRBV28 and TRBJ1-2, with unresolved D. Trimming shortened V by 0 bases and J by 0 bases, and 14 bases separated the two germline ends. This CDR3 is 17 amino acids long. Germline V lookup: CDR1 MDHEN, CDR2 SYDVKM. CDR3 loop: CASSLWSAEATNYGYTF. In nucleotides, the CDR3 is TGTGCCAGCAGTTTATGGTCTGCCGAAGCCACTAACTATGGCTACACCTTC.

This sequence joins TRBV19 and TRBJ1-2, with D unclear. This CDR3 spans 13 amino acids. Germline-derived CDR1 and CDR2 are LNHDA and SQIVND (reference sequence). V gave up 2 bases and J gave up 7 bases, with 11 bases separating them. In DNA form, the CDR3 reads TGTGCCAGTAGTATATTGATCGGTCGTGGCTACACCTTC. Translation: CASSILIGRGYTF.

CDR3 sequence reads: CASSSDRYNEQFF. As DNA, the CDR3 is TGTGCCAGTAGTTCAGACAGATACAATGAGCAGTTCTTC. The J gene is TRBJ2-1, the V gene TRBV19; perhaps TRBD1 as D (5 bases). Deletions cut 5 bases from V and 4 bases from J, with 9 bases between. The CDR3 is 13 amino acids. Germline V CDR1 and CDR2: LNHDA, SQIVND (reference sequence).

The genes are TRBV28 and TRBJ2-3; 7 bases fit TRBD1. Trimming at V came to 6 bases and at J to 10 bases, leaving 13 bases not matched to a gene. The CDR3 is made up of 14 amino acids. The germline V gene has CDR1 MDHEN and CDR2 SYDVKM. The CDR3 is CASSPDRDPTAQYF. CDR3 coding DNA: TGTGCCAGCAGCCCTGACAGGGACCCCACAGCGCAGTATTTT.

The chain couples TRBV10-2 to TRBJ1-6; maybe TRBD1 (6 bases). Germline-derived CDR1 and CDR2 are WSHSY and SAAADI. Deletions cut 0 bases from V and 4 bases from J, with 13 bases between. The CDR3 loop spans 17 amino acids. The CDR3 DNA reads as TGCGCCAGCAGTGAGTCGAGAGACAGGCGTTATAATTCACCCCTCCACTTT. Translated, it gives CASSESRDRRYNSPLHF.

This chain joins TRBV5-4 and TRBJ2-7; D unclear. Germline loops: CDR1 SGHNT, CDR2 YYREEE (reference sequence). The CDR3 consists of 13 residues. Trimming left V 1 base short and J 3 bases short, with 8 bases between. CDR3 amino acids: CASSLPVSYEQYF. Written as DNA, the CDR3 is TGTGCCAGCAGCTTGCCAGTAAGCTACGAGCAGTACTTC. Combining the CDR3 with reference TRBV5-4 and TRBJ2-7 gives the whole variable domain ETGVTQSPTHLIKTRGQQVTLRCSSQSGHNTVSWYQQALGQGPQFIFQYYREEENGRGNFPPRFSGLQFPNYSSELNVNALELDDSALYLCASSLPVSYEQYFGPGTRLTVT.

The chain recombines TRBV28 with TRBJ1-2; TRBD1 might be the D (5 bases). Trimming cost V 4 bases and J 4 bases, with 16 bases left between them. Germline V gene lookup returns CDR1 MDHEN and CDR2 SYDVKM. CDR3 length equals 15 residues. CDR3 sequence reads: CASSSGTPRFYGYTF. CDR3 sequence (DNA): TGTGCCAGCAGTTCCGGGACTCCACGCTTCTATGGCTACACCTTC.

The table lists this clone with a few counts. The rearrangement links TRBV7-2 to TRBJ1-2; D unresolved. This CDR3 has 14 residues. V was cut by 1 base and J by 7 bases, with 13 bases left in between. Germline V lookup: CDR1 SGHTA, CDR2 FQGNSA. This CDR3 is CASSLGSGGGGYTF. CDR3 sequence (DNA): TGTGCCAGCAGCTTAGGATCCGGAGGCGGTGGCTACACCTTC.

This rearrangement joins TRBV9 to TRBJ2-7; D is unclear. The CDR3 length is 14 residues. V dropped 4 bases and J dropped 2 bases, with 13 bases sitting between them. Germline V gene data show CDR1 as SGDLS and CDR2 as YYNGEE. The CDR3 loop reads CASSFRPQAYEQYF. CDR3 bases: TGTGCCAGCAGCTTTAGACCTCAGGCCTACGAGCAGTACTTC.

This clone is a singleton in its sample. This rearrangement joins TRBV27 to TRBJ1-2; TRBD1 matches 8 bases. Germline V gene data show CDR1 as MNHEY and CDR2 as SMNVEV (reference sequence). The CDR3 has 13 amino acids. Germline trimming cut 5 bases from V and 8 bases from J; bases unmatched to any gene: 7. CDR3 nucleotides: TGTGCCAGCAGTCTCAGACAGGGGATGGGCTACACCTTC. Translating gives CASSLRQGMGYTF.

The rearrangement joins TRBV5-1 to TRBJ1-6; no clear D. The CDR3 consists of 13 residues. CDR1 and CDR2 from the germline V gene are SGHRS and YFSETQ. Between the trimmed V and J ends, which lost 0 bases and 10 bases, there was a span of 8 bases. The CDR3 DNA reads TGCGCCAGCAGCTTGGGCGGTAGGTCACCCCTCCACTTT. This gives the protein CASSLGGRSPLHF.

This chain joins TRBV25-1 and TRBJ1-5; TRBD1 is a possible D gene (5 bases). The CDR3 totals 16 residues. Trimming removed 1 base from V and 4 bases from J, with 14 bases in between. Germline CDR1 reads MGHDK; CDR2 reads SYGVNS. CDR3 DNA: TGTGCCAGCAGTGAATCATTGTCAGGGCCAAATCAGCCCCAGCATTTT. Translated: CASSESLSGPNQPQHF.

The chain is built from TRBV27 and TRBJ1-6; maybe TRBD1 (5 bases). Germline V gene sequence: CDR1 MNHEY, CDR2 SMNVEV (reference sequence). The V end was cut by 4 bases, the J end by 7 bases, with 11 bases between. The CDR3 consists of 14 residues. For the CDR3, the DNA is TGTGCCAGCAGTTCCCAGGGCCTCAATTCACCCCTCCACTTT. Amino acid sequence: CASSSQGLNSPLHF.

The CDR3: CAWTELATSYEQYF. The CDR3 nucleotides are TGTGCCTGGACCGAACTAGCGACCTCCTACGAGCAGTACTTC. The chain employs TRBV30 and TRBJ2-7, with 7 bases aligning to TRBD2. The CDR3 extends over 14 amino acids. With 4 bases clipped from V and 0 bases from J, the junction kept 6 bases outside the gene matches. The germline CDR1 and CDR2 sequences are GTSNPN and SVGIG (reference sequence). The variable domain in full, with the rest retrieved from reference TRBV30 and TRBJ2-7, is SQTIHQWPATLVQPVGSPLSLECTVEGTSNPNLYWYRQAAGRGLQLLFYSVGIGQISSEVPQNLSASRPQDRQFILSSKKLLLSDSGFYLCAWTELATSYEQYFGPGTRLTVT.

The chain uses TRBV10-3 and TRBJ2-7; the match to TRBD1 covers 9 bases. The CDR3 is 15 residues long. After removal of 4 bases from V and 3 bases from J, the junction contained 7 bases not matched to a gene. The germline V gene encodes CDR1 ENHRY and CDR2 SYGVKD. CDR3 DNA: TGTGCCATCAGTGCCTCAGGGACAGGGAGCTACGAGCAGTACTTC. Encoded protein: CAISASGTGSYEQYF.

V is TRBV5-4 and J is TRBJ1-1; 7 nucleotides line up with TRBD1. With 2 bases clipped from V and 4 bases from J, the junction kept 11 bases outside the gene matches. Germline CDR1 SGHNT, CDR2 YYREEE (reference sequence). The CDR3 sequence is 16 residues long. CDR3 protein: CASSFALRDRGTEAFF. CDR3 nucleotide sequence: TGTGCCAGCAGCTTCGCGCTTAGGGACAGAGGCACTGAAGCTTTCTTT.